This T cell receptor beta chain comes out of a study of cytomegalovirus exposure and HLA in healthy donors. On the study more broadly: Of around 410 genotyped donors, roughly 80% grouped in the Caucasian-associated ancestry cluster. Whole-study results and caveats: The authors confirmed in vitro that three CMV-associated chains were specific for CMV antigens. Reported findings show TCR beta sequences accurately forecast HLA-A and HLA-B alleles in most subjects.

The germline CDR1 and CDR2 sequences are SNHLY and FYNNEI. The CDR3 has 15 amino acids. Trimming at V came to 7 bases and at J to 9 bases, leaving 12 bases not matched to a gene. Worth noting for this clone: Its antigen remains unidentified.

PCR was performed using 60 Vbeta and 13 Jbeta primers. TCRdb's copy holds only in-frame clones and misses some; the assay was immunoSEQ multiplex PCR. The table shows 120,000 to 150,000 clones, with around 79% occurring only once. This clonotype originated in a female donor in good health and CMV-seronegative. V is TRBV2 and J is TRBJ1-6; 7 bases map to TRBD1. The sample comprised PBMCs. CDR3 in amino acids: CASTSLRQGASPLHF. CDR3 in DNA: TGTGCCAGCACCTCGCTGAGACAGGGTGCTTCACCCCTCCACTTT.